This T cell receptor beta chain was retrieved from a study of long-term antiretroviral therapy in people with HIV. Points from the study as a whole: Blood in the study was drawn between the mid-2000s and the late 2010s, possibly under older ART regimens, which may be less effective than current ones.

Per the germline V gene, CDR1 is MNHEY and CDR2 is SVGAGI. The CDR3 contains 13 residues. With 6 bases removed from V and 3 bases from J, the gap between germline ends came to 11 bases. With respect to this clone: As yet, its antigen is unknown.

They ran version v3.0 of the immunoSEQ assay at survey level. Clones were sequenced by immunoSEQ multiplex PCR, and TCRdb holds only the in-frame ones, with some missing. The sample lists about 24,000 clones, approximately 80% seen once, with about 5.6% in the top ten. The chain is built from TRBV6-5 and TRBJ1-2; unclear D gene. This material consisted of unsorted PBMCs, taken 4.4 years after starting antiretroviral therapy. This TCR was recovered from a man aged 30-40 years with HIV. The CDR3 DNA sequence: TGTGCCAGCAGCTTTGACAACCACTATGGCTACACCTTC. Its translation is CASSFDNHYGYTF.